The 2 T cell receptor beta chains given below trace back to one sample, sequenced in a study of blood T cell repertoires in COVID-19. The repertoire was sequenced with immunoSEQ multiplex PCR; TCRdb's copy has only in-frame clones and lacks some. The sample includes roughly 330,000 clones, about 83% of them seen just once. Sequencing was carried out using peripheral blood. The receptors stem from a woman in her forties or fifties with acute or convalescent COVID-19.

V and J are TRBV5-1 and TRBJ1-3; TRBD1 agrees at 8 bases. Germline V gives CDR1 SGHRS, CDR2 YFSETQ. The CDR3 has 14 residues. V trimming: 7 bases; J trimming: 1 base; junction bases outside the gene matches: 4. The CDR3 region has the DNA TGCGCCAGCGCCCGGACAGGGTCTGGAAACACCATATATTTT. As protein: CASARTGSGNTIYF.

This clone is a singleton in its sample. The rearrangement links TRBV5-4 to TRBJ1-1; D unresolved. The CDR3 covers 16 residues. The ends were cut back, 3 bases at V and 1 base at J, with 16 bases in the middle. Germline CDR1 is SGHNT and CDR2 is YYREEE (reference sequence). CDR3 protein: CASSSGRGSGNTEAFF. CDR3 coding DNA: TGTGCCAGCAGCTCTGGTAGAGGGAGCGGGAACACTGAAGCTTTCTTT.